The entry below describes one TCR beta chain. Using immunoSEQ multiplex PCR, the repertoire was profiled, and TCRdb retains in-frame clones only, with some absent. The profile covers fewer than 130,000 clones, with more than 80% appearing a single time and roughly 30% taken by the ten largest. These data belong to a study of blood T cell repertoires in COVID-19. Across the study: Both acute and convalescent COVID-19 samples were obtained from the United States, Italy and Spain. Sources were T cells, B-cell-depleted T cells, or PBMCs; the material itself was cDNA or gDNA.

The germline V gene has CDR1 MNHEY and CDR2 SVGEGT. V gave up 0 bases and J gave up 4 bases, with 6 bases separating them. This CDR3 spans 13 amino acids. The TCR sequence derives from a woman older than 75 with acute or convalescent COVID-19. Sequencing was performed on peripheral blood. This sequence joins TRBV6-2 or TRBV6-3 and TRBJ1-2; D gene unclear. CDR3 loop: CASSYSFLYGYTF. The CDR3 DNA sequence: TGTGCCAGCAGTTACTCGTTCCTCTATGGCTACACCTTC.